This T cell receptor (beta chain) was observed in a study of spatial heterogeneity in lung cancer. General observations from the study: Resection saw ubiquitous expanded tumor TCRs appear in blood more than follow-up did.

TCRdb called the 5' RACE reads again in MiXCR, with one record for every CDR3 protein. The data contain 24,000 or so distinct CDR3 sequences, 6.9% of them singletons. Time point here: sample taken at primary tumor resection. Extraction of whole RNA from tumor, nontumor lung or frozen PBMC preceded unsorted sequencing. Samples were donated by 72 untreated early-stage non-small cell lung cancer patients. The length of the CDR3 is 15 residues. Trimming stripped 2 bases from V and 4 bases from J, with 12 bases between. Germline V lookup: CDR1 KGHSH, CDR2 LQKENI. In the case of this clonotype: Its antigen remains unidentified.

The chain joins TRBV18 to TRBJ2-4; D is tentatively TRBD1 or TRBD2 (5 bases each). The sequences come from PBMCs, collected at surgery. The clonotype was recovered from a male donor with early-stage non-small cell lung cancer. CDR3 protein: CASSPTGLGKNIQYF. CDR3 sequence (DNA): TGTGCCAGCTCACCAACGGGGCTAGGAAAAAACATTCAGTACTTC.